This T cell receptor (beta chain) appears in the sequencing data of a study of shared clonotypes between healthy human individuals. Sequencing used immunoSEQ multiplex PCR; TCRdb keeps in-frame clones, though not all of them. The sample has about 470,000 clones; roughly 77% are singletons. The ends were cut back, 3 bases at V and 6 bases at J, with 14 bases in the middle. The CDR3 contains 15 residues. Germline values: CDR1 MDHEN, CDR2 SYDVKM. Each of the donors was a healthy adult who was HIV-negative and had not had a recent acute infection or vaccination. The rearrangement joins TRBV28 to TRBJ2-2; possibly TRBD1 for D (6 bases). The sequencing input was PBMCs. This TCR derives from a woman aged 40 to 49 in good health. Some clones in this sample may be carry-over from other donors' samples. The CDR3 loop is CASSFRVGAPGELFF. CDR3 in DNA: TGTGCCAGCAGTTTTCGGGTGGGGGCGCCCGGGGAGCTGTTTTTT.